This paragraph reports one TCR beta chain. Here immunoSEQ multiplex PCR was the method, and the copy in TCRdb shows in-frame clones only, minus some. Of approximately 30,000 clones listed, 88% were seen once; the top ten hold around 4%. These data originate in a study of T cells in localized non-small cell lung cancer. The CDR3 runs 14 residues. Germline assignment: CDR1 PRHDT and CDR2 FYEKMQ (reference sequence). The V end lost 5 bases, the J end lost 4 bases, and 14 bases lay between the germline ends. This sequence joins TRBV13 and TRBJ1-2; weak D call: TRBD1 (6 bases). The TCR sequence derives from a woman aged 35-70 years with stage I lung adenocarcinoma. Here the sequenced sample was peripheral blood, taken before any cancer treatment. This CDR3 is CASSRIQGSYGYTF. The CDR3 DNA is TGTGCCAGCAGCAGAATACAGGGTTCCTATGGCTACACCTTC.